These 6 T cell receptor beta chains came from one sample sequenced in a study of T cell repertoires in cytomegalovirus infection. Their recognized antigens are unknown. TCRdb reprocessed the reads via MiXCR and lists one record per CDR3 protein. The data hold about 27,000 distinct CDR3 sequences, with around 20% observed a single time. The specimen comprised CD8+ T cells from cultured PBMCs, sampled from culture after CMV antigen stimulation. These receptor sequences come from a human donor in good health (CMV status not recorded). Some clones in this sample may be carry-over from other donors' samples.

This clonotype was seen only a few times. CDR3 residues: CATGPIGTSSYNEQFF. Written as DNA, the CDR3 is TGTGCCACGGGCCCGATAGGGACAAGCTCCTACAATGAGCAGTTCTTC. V is TRBV5-4 and J is TRBJ2-1; tentatively, D is TRBD1 (6 bases). The CDR3 totals 16 residues. The V gene lost 9 bases and the J gene lost 0 bases, with 19 bases spanning the gap. Germline CDR1 reads SGHNT; CDR2 reads YYREEE (reference sequence).

The genes are TRBV19 and TRBJ2-7; the D gene is possibly TRBD1 (6 bases). With 10 bases removed from V and 4 bases from J, the gap between germline ends came to 14 bases. The germline CDR1 and CDR2 sequences are LNHDA and SQIVND (reference sequence). The CDR3 spans 12 residues. CDR3 protein: CATAPTGYEQYF. The DNA for the CDR3 is TGTGCCACTGCTCCGACAGGATACGAGCAGTACTTC.

This clonotype was observed a handful of times. This sequence joins TRBV7-2 and TRBJ1-2, with TRBD1 matching over 9 bases. The CDR3 extends over 14 amino acids. V shed 1 base and J 7 bases; nucleotides not matched to a gene: 4. Per the germline V gene, CDR1 is SGHTA and CDR2 is FQGNSA. CDR3 region: CASSLEGTGPGYTF. The CDR3 DNA is TGTGCCAGCAGCTTAGAAGGGACAGGGCCTGGCTACACCTTC.

This chain uses TRBV7-9 with TRBJ2-1, with unresolved D. The CDR3 totals 14 residues. Deletions cut 4 bases from V and 8 bases from J, with 15 bases between. Germline values: CDR1 SEHNR, CDR2 FQNEAQ (reference sequence). The CDR3 protein is CASSSADRRDEQFF. DNA of the CDR3: TGTGCCAGCAGCTCCGCTGACCGGCGCGATGAGCAGTTCTTC. The entire variable domain, with the rest obtained from reference TRBV7-9 and TRBJ2-1, is as follows: DTGVSQNPRHKITKRGQNVTFRCDPISEHNRLYWYRQTLGQGPEFLTYFQNEAQLEKSRLLSDRFSAERPKGSFSTLEIQRTEQGDSAMYLCASSSADRRDEQFFGPGTRLTVL.

This clonotype was seen repeatedly, ten times or more. V gene TRBV28 combines with J gene TRBJ2-2, with 7 bases that match TRBD1. The CDR3 is 14 amino acids. Germline V gene lookup returns CDR1 MDHEN and CDR2 SYDVKM. The trim removed 6 bases at V and 6 bases at J, leaving 7 bases unmatched. The CDR3 sequence: CASSPDRVAGELFF. CDR3 coding DNA: TGTGCCAGCAGCCCCGACAGGGTAGCCGGGGAGCTGTTTTTT.

This rearrangement joins TRBV5-5 to TRBJ2-3; D remains unclear. V lost 6 bases, J lost 6 bases, and 17 bases lay in between. This CDR3 has 14 amino acids. Germline V gives CDR1 SGHKS, CDR2 YYEKEE (reference sequence). CDR3 protein: CASILVGARDTQYF. Here the CDR3 DNA reads TGTGCCAGCATCCTTGTCGGCGCCCGGGATACGCAGTATTTT. Supplemented by reference TRBV5-5 and TRBJ2-3, the full variable domain reads DAGVTQSPTHLIKTRGQQVTLRCSPISGHKSVSWYQQVLGQGPQFIFQYYEKEERGRGNFPDRFSARQFPNYSSELNVNALLLGDSALYLCASILVGARDTQYFGPGTRLTVL.